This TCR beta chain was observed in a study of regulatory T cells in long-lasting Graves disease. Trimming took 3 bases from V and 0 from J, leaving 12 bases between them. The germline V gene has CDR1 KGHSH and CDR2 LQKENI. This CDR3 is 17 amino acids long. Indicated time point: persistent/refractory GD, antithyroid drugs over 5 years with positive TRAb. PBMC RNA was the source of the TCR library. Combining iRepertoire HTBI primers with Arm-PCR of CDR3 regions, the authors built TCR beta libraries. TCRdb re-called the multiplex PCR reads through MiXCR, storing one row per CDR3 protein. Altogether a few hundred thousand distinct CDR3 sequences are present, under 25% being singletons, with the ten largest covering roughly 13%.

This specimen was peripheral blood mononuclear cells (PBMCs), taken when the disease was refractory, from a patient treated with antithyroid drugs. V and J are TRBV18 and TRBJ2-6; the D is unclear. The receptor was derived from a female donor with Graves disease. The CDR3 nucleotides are TGTGCCAGCTCACCGGGCCTCACCGCCTCTGGGGCCAACGTCCTGACTTTC. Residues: CASSPGLTASGANVLTF.